This TCR beta chain stems from a study of cytomegalovirus exposure and HLA in healthy donors. Across the whole study: Findings of an earlier analysis included roughly 110 million unique TCR beta sequences from roughly 190 million T cells. From donors who were HLA-typed, an early data release held 80 million to 85 million unique TCRs.

The study ran its PCR with 60 Vbeta and 13 Jbeta primers. Sequencing used immunoSEQ multiplex PCR; TCRdb keeps in-frame clones, though not all of them. The table has 300,000 or so clones, 70% to 90% seen once; the top ten hold about 2%. Points from the study as a whole: Per a later analysis, HLA-associated TCR beta chains showed more clonal expansion than other, equally common TCR beta chains. HLA alleles were associated with around 17,000 TCR beta sequences in a later analysis at 0.05 false discovery rate.

Points on this clone: The target antigen is unknown.

V shed 10 bases and J 1 base; nucleotides not matched to a gene: 15. The CDR3 has 16 residues. CDR1 is SNHLY and CDR2 is FYNNEI in the germline V gene. This sequence was found in a woman aged 40 to 50 in good health and CMV-seropositive. Sequenced input: PBMCs. The chain is built from TRBV2 and TRBJ2-5; 7 bases match TRBD2. The CDR3, as DNA: TGTGCCACCGGGGAGTCGCTAGCGGCCCTCCAAGAGACCCAGTACTTC. Protein: CATGESLAALQETQYF.